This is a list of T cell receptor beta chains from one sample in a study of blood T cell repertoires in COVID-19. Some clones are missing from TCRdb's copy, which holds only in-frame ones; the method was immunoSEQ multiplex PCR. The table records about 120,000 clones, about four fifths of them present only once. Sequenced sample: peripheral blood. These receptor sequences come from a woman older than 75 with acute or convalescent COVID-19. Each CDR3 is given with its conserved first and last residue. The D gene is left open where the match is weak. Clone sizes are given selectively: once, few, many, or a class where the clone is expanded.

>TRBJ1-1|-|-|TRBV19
TGTGCCAGTAGTATGGGGGCGCGTGAAGGTACTGAAGCTTTCTTT
CASSMGAREGTEAFF
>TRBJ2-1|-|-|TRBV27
TGTGCCACCCGAGGCCGGCTCCCCAACAATGAGCAGTTCTTC
CATRGRLPNNEQFF
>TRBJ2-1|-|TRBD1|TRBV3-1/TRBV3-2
TGTGCCAGCAGCCCACAGGGACAGGGTAACTACAATGAGCAGTTCTTC
CASSPQGQGNYNEQFF
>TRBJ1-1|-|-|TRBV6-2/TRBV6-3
TGTGCCAGCAGTCAGGGGAGGAACACTGAAGCTTTCTTT
CASSQGRNTEAFF
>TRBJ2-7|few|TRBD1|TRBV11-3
TGTGCCAGCAGCAAACGGGACAGGACCGAGCAGTACTTC
CASSKRDRTEQYF
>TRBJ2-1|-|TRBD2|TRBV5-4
TGTGCCAGCAGCTTGGCCGTGGGCGGGAGTAACAATGAGCAGTTCTTC
CASSLAVGGSNNEQFF
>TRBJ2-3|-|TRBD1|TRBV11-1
TGTGCCAGCAGCCAAGGACAGGACACAGATACGCAGTATTTT
CASSQGQDTDTQYF
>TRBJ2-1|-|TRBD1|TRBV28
TGTGCCAGCAGTATCACAGGGGTTAAAAAGGATTTGTTCTTC
CASSITGVKKDLFF
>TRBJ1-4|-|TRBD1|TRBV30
TGTGCCTGGAGTGACAGGGGGCGCGAAAAACTGTTTTTT
CAWSDRGREKLFF
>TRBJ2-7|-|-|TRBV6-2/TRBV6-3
TGTGCCAGCAGCCTCACGGGCTACGAGCAGTACTTC
CASSLTGYEQYF
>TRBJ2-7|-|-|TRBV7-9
TGTGCCAGCAGCTTAAGCGGTACCGACGAGCAGTACTTC
CASSLSGTDEQYF
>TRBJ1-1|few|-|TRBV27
TGTGCCAGCAGTTTATCGGACTCTCTTAAAGCTTTCTTT
CASSLSDSLKAFF
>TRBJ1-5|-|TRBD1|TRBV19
TGTGCCAGTAGTATTGGACAGGGTCCTAATCAGCCCCAGCATTTT
CASSIGQGPNQPQHF
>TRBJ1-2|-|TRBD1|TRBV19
TGTGCCAGTAGTATTGGACAGGGTGGCGGCTACACCTTC
CASSIGQGGGYTF
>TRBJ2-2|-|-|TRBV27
TGTGCCAGCGGGCCCCAAGTCACCGGGGAGCTGTTTTTT
CASGPQVTGELFF
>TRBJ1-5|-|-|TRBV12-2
TGTGCAAGTCGCTTAGCGGGACAAGGCTCCCTCAATCAGCCCCAGCATTTT
CASRLAGQGSLNQPQHF
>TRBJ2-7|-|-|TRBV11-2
TGTGCCAGCAGCTTCTCCACTCCACCCTCGGGGGAGCAGTACTTC
CASSFSTPPSGEQYF
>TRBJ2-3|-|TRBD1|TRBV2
TGTGCCAGCGACGGGACAGCTACAGATACGCAGTATTTT
CASDGTATDTQYF
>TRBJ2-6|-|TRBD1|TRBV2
TGTGCCAGCAGGCCCGGGACAGGGCAGCCTGGGGCCAACGTCCTGACTTTC
CASRPGTGQPGANVLTF
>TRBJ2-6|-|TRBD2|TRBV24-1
TGTGCCACCAGTGATTGGGGGGGTCCGTACACCTCTGGGGCCAACGTCCTGACTTTC
CATSDWGGPYTSGANVLTF
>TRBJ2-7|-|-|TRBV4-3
TGCGCCAGCAGCCGACAAGCGCAGGGGGGCTACGAGCAGTACTTC
CASSRQAQGGYEQYF
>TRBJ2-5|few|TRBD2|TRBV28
TGTGCCAGCAGTTTAGCGGGAGGAAGGATGGGAGAGACCCAGTACTTC
CASSLAGGRMGETQYF
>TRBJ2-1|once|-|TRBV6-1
TGTGCCAGCAGTGAAGACCGGTCCTCTCCCCACTACAATGAGCAGTTCTTC
CASSEDRSSPHYNEQFF
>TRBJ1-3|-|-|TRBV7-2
TGTGCCAGCAGCCCGGTGACAGGTGATGGAAACACCATATATTTT
CASSPVTGDGNTIYF
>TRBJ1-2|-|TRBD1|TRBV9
TGTGCCAGCAGCGTACAGACAGGGCTGAACTATGGCTACACCTTC
CASSVQTGLNYGYTF
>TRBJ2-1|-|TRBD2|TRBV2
TGTGCCAGCCCTGGGGTGACTAGCGGGAGGGCTTACAATAGTGAGCAGTTCTTC
CASPGVTSGRAYNSEQFF
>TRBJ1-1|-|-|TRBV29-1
TGCAGCGGAAGGACAGCGTTGAACACTGAAGCTTTCTTT
CSGRTALNTEAFF
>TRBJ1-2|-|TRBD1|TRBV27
TGTGCCAGCAAGAGACAGGGGTCTGACTATGGCTACACCTTC
CASKRQGSDYGYTF
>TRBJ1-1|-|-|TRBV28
TGTGCCAGCAGTTGGCAGGGCCCTGGGAACACTGAAGCTTTCTTT
CASSWQGPGNTEAFF
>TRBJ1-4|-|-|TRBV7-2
TGTGCCAGCGCCCCGGGGGTTACTAATGAAAAACTGTTTTTT
CASAPGVTNEKLFF
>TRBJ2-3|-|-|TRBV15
TGTGCCACCAGCCTACTCCCTAGCACAGATACGCAGTATTTT
CATSLLPSTDTQYF
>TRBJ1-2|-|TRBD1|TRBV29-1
TGCAGCGTGGCCCGGACAGGGGCGGAAGGCTACACCTTC
CSVARTGAEGYTF
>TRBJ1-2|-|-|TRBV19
TGTGCCAGTGGAGCTAACTATGGCTACACCTTC
CASGANYGYTF
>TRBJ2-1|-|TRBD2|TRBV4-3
TGCGCCAGCAGCCAAGGCTTGGGACTAGCGGTCTACAATGAGCAGTTCTTC
CASSQGLGLAVYNEQFF
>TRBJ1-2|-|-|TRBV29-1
TGCAGCTTCCGGGATCCTTCTTTACGTGGCTACACCTTC
CSFRDPSLRGYTF
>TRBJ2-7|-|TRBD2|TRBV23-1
TGCGCCAGCAGTCTCCGGGTAGCGGGAGTGGGAGAGCAGTACTTC
CASSLRVAGVGEQYF
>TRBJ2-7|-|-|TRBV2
TGTGCCAGCAGTGAACCGGGACTGCTTTACGAGCAGTACTTC
CASSEPGLLYEQYF
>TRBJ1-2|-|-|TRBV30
TGTGCCTGGAGTAGCCGAAACCCCTATGGCTACACCTTC
CAWSSRNPYGYTF
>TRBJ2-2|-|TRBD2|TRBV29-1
TGCAGCGTCCGAAAGGGAGGGGCCGGGGAGCTGTTTTTT
CSVRKGGAGELFF
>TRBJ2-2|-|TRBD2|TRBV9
TGTGCCAGCAGCTTCGGACTAGCGGGGGAGCTGTTTTTT
CASSFGLAGELFF
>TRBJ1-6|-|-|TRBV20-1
TGCAGTGCTAGTTATACAGGAGATAATTCACCCCTCCACTTT
CSASYTGDNSPLHF
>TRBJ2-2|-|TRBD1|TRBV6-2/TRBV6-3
TGTGCCAGCAGTTATCCAGGGGGTAGTACCGGGGAGCTGTTTTTT
CASSYPGGSTGELFF
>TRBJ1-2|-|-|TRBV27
TGTGCCAGCAGTTTATCGAGGGACTATGGCTACACCTTC
CASSLSRDYGYTF
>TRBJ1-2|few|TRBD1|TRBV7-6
TGTGCCAGCAGCTTAGGGCCCGGGACAGGGTATGGCTACACCTTC
CASSLGPGTGYGYTF
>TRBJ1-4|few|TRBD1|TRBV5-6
TGTGCCAGCAGCCTATTAGGGACAGGGGGAAATGAAAAACTGTTTTTT
CASSLLGTGGNEKLFF
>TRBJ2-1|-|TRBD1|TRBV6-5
TGTGCCAGCAGTTACTCAGGGACAGGTTACAATGAGCAGTTCTTC
CASSYSGTGYNEQFF
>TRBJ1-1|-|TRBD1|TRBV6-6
TGTGCCAGCAGACCCCAGGGGGGGAACACTGAAGCTTTCTTT
CASRPQGGNTEAFF
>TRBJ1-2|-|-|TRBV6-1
TGTGCCAGCAGTGAAAGGGAGGGGGACTATGGCTACACCTTC
CASSEREGDYGYTF
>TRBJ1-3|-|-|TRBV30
TGTGCCTGGAGTGTACGGTGGGGCTTTGGAAACACCATATATTTT
CAWSVRWGFGNTIYF
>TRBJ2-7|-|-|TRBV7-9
TGTGCCAGCAGTTCTACAGGGATCGGGAACGAGCAGTACTTC
CASSSTGIGNEQYF
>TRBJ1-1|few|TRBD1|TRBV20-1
TGCAGTGCTAGTACAGGGGGGATGAACACTGAAGCTTTCTTT
CSASTGGMNTEAFF
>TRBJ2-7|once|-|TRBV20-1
TGCAGTGCTTCGACGGGCTACGAGCAGTACTTC
CSASTGYEQYF
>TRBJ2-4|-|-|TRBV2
TGTGCCCCCAGAAGGGGGGGGAGGGGGTTTGAGGCCAAAAACATTCAGTACTTC
CAPRRGGRGFEAKNIQYF